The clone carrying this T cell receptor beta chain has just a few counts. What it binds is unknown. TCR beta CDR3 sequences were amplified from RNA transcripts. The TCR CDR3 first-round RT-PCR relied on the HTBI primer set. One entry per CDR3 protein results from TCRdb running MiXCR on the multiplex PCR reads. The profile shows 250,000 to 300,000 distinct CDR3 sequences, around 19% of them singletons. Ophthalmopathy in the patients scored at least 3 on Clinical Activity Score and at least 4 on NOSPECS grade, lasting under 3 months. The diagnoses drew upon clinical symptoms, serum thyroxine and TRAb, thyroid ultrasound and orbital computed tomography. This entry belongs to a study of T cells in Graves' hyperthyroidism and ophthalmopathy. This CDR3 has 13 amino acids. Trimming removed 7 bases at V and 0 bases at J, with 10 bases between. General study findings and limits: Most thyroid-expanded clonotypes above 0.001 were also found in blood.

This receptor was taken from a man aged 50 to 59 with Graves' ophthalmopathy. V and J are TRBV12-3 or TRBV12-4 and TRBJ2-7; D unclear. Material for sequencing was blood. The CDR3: CASTDDASYEQYF. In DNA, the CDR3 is TGTGCCAGCACCGATGACGCCTCCTACGAGCAGTACTTC.